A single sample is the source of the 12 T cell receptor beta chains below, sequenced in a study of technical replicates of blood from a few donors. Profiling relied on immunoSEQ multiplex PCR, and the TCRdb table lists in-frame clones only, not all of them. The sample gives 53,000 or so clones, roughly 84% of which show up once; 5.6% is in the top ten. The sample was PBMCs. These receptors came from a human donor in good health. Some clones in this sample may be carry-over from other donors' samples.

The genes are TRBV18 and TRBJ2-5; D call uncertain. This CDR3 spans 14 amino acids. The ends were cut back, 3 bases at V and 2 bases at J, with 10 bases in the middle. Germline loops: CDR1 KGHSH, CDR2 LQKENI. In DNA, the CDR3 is TGTGCCAGCTCACCGTTCGACACACAAGAGACCCAGTACTTC. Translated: CASSPFDTQETQYF. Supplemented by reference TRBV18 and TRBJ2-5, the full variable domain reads NAGVMQNPRHLVRRRGQEARLRCSPMKGHSHVYWYRQLPEEGLKFMVYLQKENIIDESGMPKERFSAEFPKEGPSILRIQQVVRGDSAAYFCASSPFDTQETQYFGPGTRLLVL.

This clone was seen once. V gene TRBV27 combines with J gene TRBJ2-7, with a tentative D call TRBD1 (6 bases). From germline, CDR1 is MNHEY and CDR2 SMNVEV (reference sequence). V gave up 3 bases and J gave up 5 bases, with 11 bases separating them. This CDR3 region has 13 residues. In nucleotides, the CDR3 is TGTGCCAGCAGTTTGTCAGGGGTCAACGAGCAGTACTTC. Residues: CASSLSGVNEQYF.

CDR3 amino acids: CASSYGTGWPGELFF. The CDR3 DNA reads as TGCGCCAGCAGCTATGGGACAGGGTGGCCCGGGGAGCTGTTTTTT. V usage is TRBV5-1 and J usage is TRBJ2-2; 9 nucleotides align to TRBD1. Germline V lookup: CDR1 SGHRS, CDR2 YFSETQ. The ends lost 3 bases at V and 6 bases at J; junction bases unmatched: 6. There are 15 residues in the CDR3. Drawing the rest from reference TRBV5-1 and TRBJ2-2, the complete variable domain is KAGVTQTPRYLIKTRGQQVTLSCSPISGHRSVSWYQQTPGQGLQFLFEYFSETQRNKGNFPGRFSGRQFSNSRSEMNVSTLELGDSALYLCASSYGTGWPGELFFGEGSRLTVL.

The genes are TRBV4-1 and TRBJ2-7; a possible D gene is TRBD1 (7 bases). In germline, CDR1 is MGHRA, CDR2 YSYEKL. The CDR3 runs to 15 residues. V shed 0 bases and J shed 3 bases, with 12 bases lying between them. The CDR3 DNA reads TGCGCCAGCAGCCAAGATGGCAGGGGGGTCTACGAGCAGTACTTC. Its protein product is CASSQDGRGVYEQYF.

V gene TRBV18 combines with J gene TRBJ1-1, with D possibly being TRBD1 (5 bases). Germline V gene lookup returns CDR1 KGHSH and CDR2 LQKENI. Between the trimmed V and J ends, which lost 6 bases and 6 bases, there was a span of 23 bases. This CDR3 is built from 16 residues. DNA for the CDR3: TGTGCCAGCTCGGGGCAACCTGGGGCGCCGGGCTCTGAAGCTTTCTTT. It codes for CASSGQPGAPGSEAFF.

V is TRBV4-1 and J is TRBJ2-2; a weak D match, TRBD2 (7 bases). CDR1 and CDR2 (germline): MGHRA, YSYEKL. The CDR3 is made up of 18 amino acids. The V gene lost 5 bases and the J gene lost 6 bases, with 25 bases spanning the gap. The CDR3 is CASSETPGAGAGAGELFF. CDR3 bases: TGCGCCAGCAGCGAAACCCCGGGGGCGGGGGCTGGCGCCGGGGAGCTGTTTTTT.

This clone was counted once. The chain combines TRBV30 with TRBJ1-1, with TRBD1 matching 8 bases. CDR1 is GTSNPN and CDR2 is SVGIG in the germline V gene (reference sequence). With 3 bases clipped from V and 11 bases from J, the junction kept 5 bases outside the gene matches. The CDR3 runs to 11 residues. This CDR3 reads CAWRQGQEAFF. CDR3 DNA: TGTGCCTGGAGGCAGGGACAGGAGGCTTTCTTT.

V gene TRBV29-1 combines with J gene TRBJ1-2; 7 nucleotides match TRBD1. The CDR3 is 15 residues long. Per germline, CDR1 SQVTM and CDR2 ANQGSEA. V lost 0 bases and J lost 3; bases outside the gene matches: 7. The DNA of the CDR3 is TGCAGCGTTGAAGAAATCGAGAGGGGGCACTATGGCTACACCTTC. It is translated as CSVEEIERGHYGYTF.

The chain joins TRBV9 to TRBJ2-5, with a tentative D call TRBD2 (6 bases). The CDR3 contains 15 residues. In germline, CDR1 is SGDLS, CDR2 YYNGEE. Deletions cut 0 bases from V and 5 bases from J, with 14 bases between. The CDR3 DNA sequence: TGTGCCAGCAGCGTAGTTGGTAGCGGAGAGGAGACCCAGTACTTC. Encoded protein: CASSVVGSGEETQYF.

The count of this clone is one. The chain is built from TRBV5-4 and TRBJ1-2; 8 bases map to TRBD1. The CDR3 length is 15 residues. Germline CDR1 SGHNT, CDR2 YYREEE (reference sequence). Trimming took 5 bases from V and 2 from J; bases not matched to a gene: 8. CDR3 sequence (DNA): TGTGCCAGCAGTTTTCGCCGGGACAGGAACTATGGCTACACCTTC. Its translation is CASSFRRDRNYGYTF.

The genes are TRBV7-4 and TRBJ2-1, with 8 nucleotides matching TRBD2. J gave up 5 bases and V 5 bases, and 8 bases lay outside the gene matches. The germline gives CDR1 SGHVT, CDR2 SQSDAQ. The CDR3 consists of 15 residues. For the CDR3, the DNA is TGTGCCAGCAGCCCGAGCGGGGGAGTAGACAATGAGCAGTTCTTC. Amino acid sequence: CASSPSGGVDNEQFF.

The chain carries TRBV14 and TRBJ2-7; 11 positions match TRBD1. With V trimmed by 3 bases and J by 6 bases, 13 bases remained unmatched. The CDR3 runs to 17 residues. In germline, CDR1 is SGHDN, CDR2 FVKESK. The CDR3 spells CASSHPTWEDRGPEQYF. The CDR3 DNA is TGTGCCAGCAGCCATCCAACCTGGGAGGACAGGGGGCCCGAGCAGTACTTC.